This record looks at one T cell receptor (beta chain) sequence and its context. The antigen is not known. This sample was included in a study of vaccination and CD4 T cells after COVID-19. Study as a whole: The cells were exposed to overlapping spike peptides originating from SARS-CoV-2, HCoV-NL63, HCoV-OC43 and HCoV-229E for stimulation. Regarding the study as a whole: Vaccine-specific clones in convalescent patients were spike mono-reactive in 304 of 307 cases.

Sequenced with the Oncomine TCR Beta short-read assay was DNA taken from cultured CD4+ T cells. Each CDR3 protein is one row after TCRdb ran MiXCR on the PCR reads. Of 15,000 to 25,000 distinct CDR3 sequences listed, roughly 64% are singletons. CDR3 length: 15 amino acids. With 6 bases removed from V and 8 bases from J, the gap between germline ends came to 21 bases. Germline CDR1 reads MRHNA; CDR2 reads SNTAGT. Treatment of the sample: roughly 10-day PBMC culture with coronavirus spike peptide pools or control peptides (ViraFEST assay). The sample was CD4+ T cells from blood, cultured in vitro. This chain joins TRBV6-4 and TRBJ2-3; tentatively, D is TRBD2 (5 bases). This clonotype originated in a human donor who had recovered from COVID-19. CDR3 nucleotides: TGTGCCAGCAGCCCTCAACCAGGCCGCGGAGGTACGCAGTATTTT. Its translation: CASSPQPGRGGTQYF.